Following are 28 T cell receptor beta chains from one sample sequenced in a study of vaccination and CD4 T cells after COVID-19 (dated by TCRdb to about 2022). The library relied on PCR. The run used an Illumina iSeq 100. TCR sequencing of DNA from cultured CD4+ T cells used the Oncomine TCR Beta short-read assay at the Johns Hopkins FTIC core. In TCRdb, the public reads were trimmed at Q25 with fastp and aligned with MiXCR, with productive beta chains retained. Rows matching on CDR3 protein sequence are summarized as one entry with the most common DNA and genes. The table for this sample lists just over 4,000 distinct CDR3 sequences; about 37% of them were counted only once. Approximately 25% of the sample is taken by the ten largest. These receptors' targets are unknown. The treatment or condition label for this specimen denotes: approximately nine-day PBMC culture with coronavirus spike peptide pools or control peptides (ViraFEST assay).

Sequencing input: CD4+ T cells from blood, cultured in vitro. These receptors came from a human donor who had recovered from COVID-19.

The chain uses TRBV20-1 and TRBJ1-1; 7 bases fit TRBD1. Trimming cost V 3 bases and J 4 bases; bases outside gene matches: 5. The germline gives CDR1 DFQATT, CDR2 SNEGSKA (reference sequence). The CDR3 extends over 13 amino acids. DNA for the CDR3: TGCAGTGCTAGCGACAGGGTGGTCACTGAAGCTTTCTTT. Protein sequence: CSASDRVVTEAFF.

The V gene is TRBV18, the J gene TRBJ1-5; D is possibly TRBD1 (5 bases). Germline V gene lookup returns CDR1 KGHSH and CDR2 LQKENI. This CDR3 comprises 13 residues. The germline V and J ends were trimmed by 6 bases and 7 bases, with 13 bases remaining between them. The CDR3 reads CASSMGLRQPQHF. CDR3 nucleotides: TGTGCCAGCTCCATGGGACTACGGCAGCCCCAGCATTTT.

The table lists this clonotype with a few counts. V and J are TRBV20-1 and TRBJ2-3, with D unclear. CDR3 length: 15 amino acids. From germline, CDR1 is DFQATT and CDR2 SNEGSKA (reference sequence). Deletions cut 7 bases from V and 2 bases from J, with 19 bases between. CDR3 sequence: CSGYRSVLLTDTQYF. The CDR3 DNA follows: TGCAGTGGGTACAGATCGGTACTACTCACAGATACGCAGTATTTT.

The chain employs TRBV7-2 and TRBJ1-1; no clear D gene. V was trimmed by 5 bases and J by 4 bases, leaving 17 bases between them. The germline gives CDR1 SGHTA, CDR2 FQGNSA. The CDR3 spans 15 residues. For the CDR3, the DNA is TGTGCCAGCAGCCTGATACCCATCTCGGTCACTGAAGCTTTCTTT. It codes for CASSLIPISVTEAFF.

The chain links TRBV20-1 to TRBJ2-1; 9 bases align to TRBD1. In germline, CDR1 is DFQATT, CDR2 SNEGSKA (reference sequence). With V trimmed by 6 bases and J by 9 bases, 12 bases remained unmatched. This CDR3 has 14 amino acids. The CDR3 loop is CSAVSGTGIGEQFF. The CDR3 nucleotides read TGCAGTGCGGTCAGCGGGACAGGGATCGGTGAGCAGTTCTTC.

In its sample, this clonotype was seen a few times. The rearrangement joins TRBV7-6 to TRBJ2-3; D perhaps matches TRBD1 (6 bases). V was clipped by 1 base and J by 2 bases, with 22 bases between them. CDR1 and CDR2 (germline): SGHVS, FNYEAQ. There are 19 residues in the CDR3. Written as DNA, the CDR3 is TGTGCCAGCAGCTTAGGCCAGGGGAAAAGCGAAATACACACAGATACGCAGTATTTT. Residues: CASSLGQGKSEIHTDTQYF.

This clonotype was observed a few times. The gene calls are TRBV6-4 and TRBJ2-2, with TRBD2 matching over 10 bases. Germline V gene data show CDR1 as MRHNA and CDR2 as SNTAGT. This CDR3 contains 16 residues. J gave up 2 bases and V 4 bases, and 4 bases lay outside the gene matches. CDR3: CASSVIAGGNTGELFF. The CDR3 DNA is TGTGCCAGCAGTGTGATAGCGGGAGGTAACACCGGGGAGCTGTTTTTT.

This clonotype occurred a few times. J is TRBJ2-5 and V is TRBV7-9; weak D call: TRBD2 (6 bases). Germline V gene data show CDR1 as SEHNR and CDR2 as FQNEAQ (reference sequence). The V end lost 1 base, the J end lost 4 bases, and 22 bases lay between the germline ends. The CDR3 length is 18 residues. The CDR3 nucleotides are TGTGCCAGCAGCTTAGAGTATCAGGGCCGGAGGGTGGGAGAGACCCAGTACTTC. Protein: CASSLEYQGRRVGETQYF.

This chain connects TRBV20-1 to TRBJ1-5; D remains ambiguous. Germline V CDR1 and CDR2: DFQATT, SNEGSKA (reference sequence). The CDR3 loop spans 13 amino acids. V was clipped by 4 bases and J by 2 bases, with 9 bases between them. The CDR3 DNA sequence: TGCAGTGCTATCCCTTTCCGCAATCAGCCCCAGCATTTT. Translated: CSAIPFRNQPQHF.

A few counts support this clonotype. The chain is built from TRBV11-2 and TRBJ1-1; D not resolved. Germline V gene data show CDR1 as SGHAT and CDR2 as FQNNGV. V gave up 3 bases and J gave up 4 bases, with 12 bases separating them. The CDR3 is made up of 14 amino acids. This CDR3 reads CASSFGQLATEAFF. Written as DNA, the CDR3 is TGTGCCAGCAGCTTCGGGCAGCTGGCCACTGAAGCTTTCTTT.

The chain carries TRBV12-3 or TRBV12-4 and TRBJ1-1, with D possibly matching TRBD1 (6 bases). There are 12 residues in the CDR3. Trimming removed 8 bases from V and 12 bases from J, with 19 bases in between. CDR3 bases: TGTGCCAGCGGCCGGGGCCAGGGGACAACTTTCTTT. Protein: CASGRGQGTTFF.

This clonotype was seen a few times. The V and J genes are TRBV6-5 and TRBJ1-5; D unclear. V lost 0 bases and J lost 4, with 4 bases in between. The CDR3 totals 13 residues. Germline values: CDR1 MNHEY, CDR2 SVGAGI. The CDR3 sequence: CASSYSNNQPQHF. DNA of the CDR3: TGTGCCAGCAGTTACTCGAATAATCAGCCCCAGCATTTT.

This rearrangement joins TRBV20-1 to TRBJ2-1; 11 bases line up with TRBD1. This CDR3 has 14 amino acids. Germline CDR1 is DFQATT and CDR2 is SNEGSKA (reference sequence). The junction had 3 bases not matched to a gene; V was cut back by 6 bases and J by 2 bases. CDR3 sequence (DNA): TGCAGTGCCCAGGACAGGGGGCCCTACAATGAGCAGTTCTTC. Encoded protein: CSAQDRGPYNEQFF.

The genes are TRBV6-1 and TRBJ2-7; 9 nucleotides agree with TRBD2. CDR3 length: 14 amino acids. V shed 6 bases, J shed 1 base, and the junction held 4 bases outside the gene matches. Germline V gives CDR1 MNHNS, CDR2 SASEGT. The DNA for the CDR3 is TGTGCCAGCAGATTAGCGGGGGAGTCCTACGAGCAGTACTTC. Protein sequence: CASRLAGESYEQYF.

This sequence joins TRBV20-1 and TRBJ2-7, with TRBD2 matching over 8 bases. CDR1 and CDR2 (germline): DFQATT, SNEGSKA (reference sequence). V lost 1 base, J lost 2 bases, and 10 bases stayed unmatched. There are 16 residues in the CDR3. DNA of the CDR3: TGCAGTGCTAGAGCCAGATTAGCGGGGTTCCCCTACGAGCAGTACTTC. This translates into CSARARLAGFPYEQYF.

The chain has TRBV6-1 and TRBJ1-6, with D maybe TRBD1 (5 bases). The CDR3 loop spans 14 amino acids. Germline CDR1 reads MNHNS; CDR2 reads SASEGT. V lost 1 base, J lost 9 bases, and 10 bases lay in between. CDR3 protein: CASSEEWGVSPLHF. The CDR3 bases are TGTGCCAGCAGTGAAGAGTGGGGGGTTTCACCCCTCCACTTT.

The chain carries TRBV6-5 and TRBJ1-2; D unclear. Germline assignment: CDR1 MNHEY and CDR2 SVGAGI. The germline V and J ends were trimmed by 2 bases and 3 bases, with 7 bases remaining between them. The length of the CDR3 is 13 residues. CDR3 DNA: TGTGCCAGCAGTTACGACGGTCACTATGGCTACACCTTC. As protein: CASSYDGHYGYTF.

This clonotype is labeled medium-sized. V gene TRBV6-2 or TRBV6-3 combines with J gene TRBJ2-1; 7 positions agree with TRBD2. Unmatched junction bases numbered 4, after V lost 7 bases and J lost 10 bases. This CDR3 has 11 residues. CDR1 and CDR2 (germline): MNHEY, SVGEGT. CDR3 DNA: TGTGCCAGCAATAACGGGAGGGAGCAGTTCTTC. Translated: CASNNGREQFF.

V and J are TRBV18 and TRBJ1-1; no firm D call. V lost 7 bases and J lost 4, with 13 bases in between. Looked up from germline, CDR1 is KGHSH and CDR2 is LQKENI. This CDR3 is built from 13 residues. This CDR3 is CASYQGLSTEAFF. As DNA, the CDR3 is TGTGCCAGCTACCAAGGACTGAGCACTGAAGCTTTCTTT.

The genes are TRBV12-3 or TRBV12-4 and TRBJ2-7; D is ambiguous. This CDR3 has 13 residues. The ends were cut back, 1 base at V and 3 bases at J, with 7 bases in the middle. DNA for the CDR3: TGTGCCAGCAGTTTAGATTGGGGCTACGAGCAGTACTTC. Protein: CASSLDWGYEQYF.

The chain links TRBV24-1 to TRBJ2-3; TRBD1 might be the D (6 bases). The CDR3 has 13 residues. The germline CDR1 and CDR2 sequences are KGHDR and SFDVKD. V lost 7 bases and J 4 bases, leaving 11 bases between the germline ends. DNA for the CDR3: TGTGCCACCAGGAACGCAGGGGCAGATACGCAGTATTTT. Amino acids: CATRNAGADTQYF.

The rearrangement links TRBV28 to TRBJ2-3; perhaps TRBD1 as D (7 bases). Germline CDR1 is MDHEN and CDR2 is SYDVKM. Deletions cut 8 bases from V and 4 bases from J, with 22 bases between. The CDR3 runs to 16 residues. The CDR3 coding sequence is TGTGCCAGCCCCCCGTCCCGGGTCAGGGGGGCAGATACGCAGTATTTT. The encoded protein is CASPPSRVRGADTQYF.

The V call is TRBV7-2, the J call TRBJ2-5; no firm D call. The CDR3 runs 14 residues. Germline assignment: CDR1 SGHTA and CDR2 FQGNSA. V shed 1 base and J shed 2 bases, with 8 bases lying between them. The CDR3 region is CASSLVAAQETQYF. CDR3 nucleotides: TGTGCCAGCAGCTTAGTAGCAGCTCAAGAGACCCAGTACTTC.

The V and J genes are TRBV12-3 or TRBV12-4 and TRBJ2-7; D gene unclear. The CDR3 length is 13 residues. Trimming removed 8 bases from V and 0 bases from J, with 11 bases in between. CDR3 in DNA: TGTGCCAGCGGAAGGCGGAGCTCCTACGAGCAGTACTTC. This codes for CASGRRSSYEQYF.

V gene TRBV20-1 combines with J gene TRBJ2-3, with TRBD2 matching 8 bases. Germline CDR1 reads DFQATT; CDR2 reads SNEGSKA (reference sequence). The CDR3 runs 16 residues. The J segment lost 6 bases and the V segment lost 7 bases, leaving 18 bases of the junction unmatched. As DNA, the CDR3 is TGCAGTGTCCTAAAGTTGCTAGCGGGTTCATCGGATACGCAGTATTTT. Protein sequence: CSVLKLLAGSSDTQYF.

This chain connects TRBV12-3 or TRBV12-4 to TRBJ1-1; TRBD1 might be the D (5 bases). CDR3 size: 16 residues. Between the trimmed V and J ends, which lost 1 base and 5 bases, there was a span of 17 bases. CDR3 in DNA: TGTGCCAGCAGTTTAGTCCGGGGGAGGGGTGCGACTGAAGCTTTCTTT. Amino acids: CASSLVRGRGATEAFF.

The CDR3 region is CASSQHRGGASNSPLHF. The CDR3 coding sequence is TGTGCCAGCAGCCAACACCGTGGAGGGGCTAGCAATTCACCCCTCCACTTT. The chain combines TRBV3-1 with TRBJ1-6, with D possibly matching TRBD1 (5 bases). Germline CDR1 LGHDT, CDR2 YNNKEL (reference sequence). V lost 2 bases and J lost 7, with 18 bases in between. This CDR3 region has 17 residues.

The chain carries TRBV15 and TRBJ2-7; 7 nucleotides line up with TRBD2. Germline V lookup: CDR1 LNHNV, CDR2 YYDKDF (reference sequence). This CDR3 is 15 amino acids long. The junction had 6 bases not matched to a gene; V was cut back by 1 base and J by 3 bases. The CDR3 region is CATSRVLAGNYEQYF. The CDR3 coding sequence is TGTGCCACCAGCAGAGTCTTAGCGGGCAACTACGAGCAGTACTTC.